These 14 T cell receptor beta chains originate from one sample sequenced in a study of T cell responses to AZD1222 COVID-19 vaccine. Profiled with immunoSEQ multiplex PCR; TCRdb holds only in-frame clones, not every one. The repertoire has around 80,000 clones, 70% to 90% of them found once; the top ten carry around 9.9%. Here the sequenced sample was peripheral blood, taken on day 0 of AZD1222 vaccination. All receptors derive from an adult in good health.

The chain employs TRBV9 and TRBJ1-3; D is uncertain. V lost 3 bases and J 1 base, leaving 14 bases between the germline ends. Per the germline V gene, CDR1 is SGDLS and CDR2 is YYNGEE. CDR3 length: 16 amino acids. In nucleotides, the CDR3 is TGTGCCAGCAGCGCTCGAGGTGCCTGGTCTGGAAACACCATATATTTT. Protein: CASSARGAWSGNTIYF.

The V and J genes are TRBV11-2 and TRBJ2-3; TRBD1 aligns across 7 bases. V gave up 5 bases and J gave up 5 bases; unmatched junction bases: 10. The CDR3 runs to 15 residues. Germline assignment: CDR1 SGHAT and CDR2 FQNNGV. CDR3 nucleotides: TGTGCCAGCAGCACGGACGGACAGGTGCAAGATACGCAGTATTTT. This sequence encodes CASSTDGQVQDTQYF. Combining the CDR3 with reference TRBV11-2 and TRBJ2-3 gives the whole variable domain EAGVAQSPRYKIIEKRQSVAFWCNPISGHATLYWYQQILGQGPKLLIQFQNNGVVDDSQLPKDRFSAERLKGVDSTLKIQPAKLEDSAVYLCASSTDGQVQDTQYFGPGTRLTVL.

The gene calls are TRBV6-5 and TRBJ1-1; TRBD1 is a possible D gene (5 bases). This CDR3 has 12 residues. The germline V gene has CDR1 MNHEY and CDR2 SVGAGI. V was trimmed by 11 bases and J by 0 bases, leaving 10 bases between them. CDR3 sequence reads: CASGQMNTEAFF. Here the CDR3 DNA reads TGTGCCTCGGGGCAGATGAACACTGAAGCTTTCTTT.

This chain's CDR3 is CASSRPLSQTGSPYEQYF. The CDR3 DNA reads as TGTGCCAGCAGCAGACCCCTATCTCAGACAGGGAGCCCCTACGAGCAGTACTTC. The chain carries TRBV5-4 and TRBJ2-7, with 7 bases that match TRBD1. From germline, CDR1 is SGHNT and CDR2 YYREEE (reference sequence). This CDR3 is built from 18 residues. V shed 4 bases and J 2 bases; nucleotides not matched to a gene: 18.

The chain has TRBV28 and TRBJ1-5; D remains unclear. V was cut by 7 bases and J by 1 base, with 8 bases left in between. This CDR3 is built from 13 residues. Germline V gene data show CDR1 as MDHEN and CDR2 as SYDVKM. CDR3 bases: TGTGCCAGCACCTTGGGGAGCAATCAGCCCCAGCATTTT. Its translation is CASTLGSNQPQHF. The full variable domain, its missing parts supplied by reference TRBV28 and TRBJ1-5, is DVKVTQSSRYLVKRTGEKVFLECVQDMDHENMFWYRQDPGLGLRLIYFSYDVKMKEKGDIPEGYSVSREKKERFSLILESASTNQTSMYLCASTLGSNQPQHFGDGTRLSIL.

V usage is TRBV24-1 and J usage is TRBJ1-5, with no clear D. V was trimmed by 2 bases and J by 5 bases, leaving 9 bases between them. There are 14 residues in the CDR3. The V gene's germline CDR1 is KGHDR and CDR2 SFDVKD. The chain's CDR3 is CATSDSRWDQPQHF. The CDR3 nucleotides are TGTGCCACCAGTGATTCGCGTTGGGATCAGCCCCAGCATTTT.

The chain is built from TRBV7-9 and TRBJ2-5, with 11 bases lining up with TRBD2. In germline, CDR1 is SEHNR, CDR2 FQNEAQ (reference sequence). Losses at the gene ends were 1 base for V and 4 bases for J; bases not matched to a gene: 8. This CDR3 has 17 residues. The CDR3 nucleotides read TGTGCCAGCAGCTTAGGTAGCGGGGGGGCCGGTAGAGAGACCCAGTACTTC. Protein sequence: CASSLGSGGAGRETQYF. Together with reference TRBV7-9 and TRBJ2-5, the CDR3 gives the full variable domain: DTGVSQNPRHKITKRGQNVTFRCDPISEHNRLYWYRQTLGQGPEFLTYFQNEAQLEKSRLLSDRFSAERPKGSFSTLEIQRTEQGDSAMYLCASSLGSGGAGRETQYFGPGTRLLVL.

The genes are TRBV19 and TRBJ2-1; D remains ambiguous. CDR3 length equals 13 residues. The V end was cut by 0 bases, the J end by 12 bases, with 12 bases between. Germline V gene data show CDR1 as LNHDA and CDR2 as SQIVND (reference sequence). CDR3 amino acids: CASSIDRIARQFF. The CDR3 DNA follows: TGTGCCAGTAGTATAGATCGGATAGCTCGGCAGTTCTTC.

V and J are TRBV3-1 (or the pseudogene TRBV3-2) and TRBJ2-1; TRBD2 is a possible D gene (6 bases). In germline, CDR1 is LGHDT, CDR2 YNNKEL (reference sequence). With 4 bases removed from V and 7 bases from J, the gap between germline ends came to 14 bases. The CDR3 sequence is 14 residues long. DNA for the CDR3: TGTGCCAGCAGCCGTTGGTCGGAGGGGAATGAGCAGTTCTTC. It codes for CASSRWSEGNEQFF.

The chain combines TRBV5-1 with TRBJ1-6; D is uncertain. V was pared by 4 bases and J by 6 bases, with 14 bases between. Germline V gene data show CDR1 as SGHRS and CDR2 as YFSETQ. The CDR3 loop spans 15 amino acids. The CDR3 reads CASSQDRLPNSPLHF. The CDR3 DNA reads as TGCGCCAGCAGCCAGGACCGCCTGCCTAATTCACCCCTCCACTTT.

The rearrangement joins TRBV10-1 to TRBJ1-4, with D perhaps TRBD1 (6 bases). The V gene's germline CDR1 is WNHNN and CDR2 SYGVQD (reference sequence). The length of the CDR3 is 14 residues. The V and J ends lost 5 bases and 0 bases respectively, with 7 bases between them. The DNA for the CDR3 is TGCGCCAGCAGTCCAGGGGCAACTAATGAAAAACTGTTTTTT. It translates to CASSPGATNEKLFF.

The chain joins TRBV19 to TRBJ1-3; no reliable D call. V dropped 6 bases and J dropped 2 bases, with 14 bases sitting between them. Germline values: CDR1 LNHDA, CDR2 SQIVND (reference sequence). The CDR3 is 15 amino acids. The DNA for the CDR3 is TGTGCCAGTAGCCTCCGAGCCACCCCTGGAAACACCATATATTTT. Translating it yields CASSLRATPGNTIYF.

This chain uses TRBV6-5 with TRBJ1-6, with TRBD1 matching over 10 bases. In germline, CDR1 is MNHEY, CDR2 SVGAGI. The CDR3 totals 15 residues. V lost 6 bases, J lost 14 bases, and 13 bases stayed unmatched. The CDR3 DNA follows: TGTGCCAGCAGGGGGTCGGACAGGGGGATTTCTTCCCTCCACTTT. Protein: CASRGSDRGISSLHF.

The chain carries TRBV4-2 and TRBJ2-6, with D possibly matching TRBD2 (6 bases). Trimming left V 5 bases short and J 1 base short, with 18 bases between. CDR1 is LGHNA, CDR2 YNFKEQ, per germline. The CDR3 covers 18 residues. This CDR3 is CASSVPGEAVSGANVLTF. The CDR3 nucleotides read TGTGCCAGCAGCGTCCCGGGGGAGGCGGTGTCTGGGGCCAACGTCCTGACTTTC.